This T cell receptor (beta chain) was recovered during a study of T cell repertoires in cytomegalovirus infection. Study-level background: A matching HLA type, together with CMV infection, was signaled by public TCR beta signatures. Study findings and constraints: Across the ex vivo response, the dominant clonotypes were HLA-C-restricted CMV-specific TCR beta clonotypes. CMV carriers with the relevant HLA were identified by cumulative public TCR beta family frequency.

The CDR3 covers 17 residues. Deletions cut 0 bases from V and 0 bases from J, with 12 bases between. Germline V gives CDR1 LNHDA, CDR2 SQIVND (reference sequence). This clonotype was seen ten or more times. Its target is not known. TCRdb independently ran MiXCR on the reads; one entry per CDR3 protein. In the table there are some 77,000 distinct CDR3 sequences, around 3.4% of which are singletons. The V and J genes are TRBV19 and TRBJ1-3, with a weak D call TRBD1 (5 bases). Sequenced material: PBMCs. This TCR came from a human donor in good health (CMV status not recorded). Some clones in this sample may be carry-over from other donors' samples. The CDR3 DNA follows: TGTGCCAGTAGTATAGATGAGACAGCCTCCTCTGGAAACACCATATATTTT. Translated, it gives CASSIDETASSGNTIYF.